The 14 T cell receptor beta chains below all came from one sample that was sequenced in a study of blood T cell repertoires in COVID-19. Method: immunoSEQ multiplex PCR; TCRdb's copy keeps in-frame clones and lacks some. The sample lists some 140,000 clones; roughly 83% were seen once. The sequencing sample was made of PBMCs or T cells enriched from blood (not recorded which). These receptors all stem from a man aged 35 to 55 with acute COVID-19.

The CDR3 bases are TGCAGCGTTGAAGATCTGACAGGGAAATCCTACGAGCAGTACTTC. It specifies CSVEDLTGKSYEQYF. The chain joins TRBV29-1 to TRBJ2-7, with 7 positions matching TRBD1. V lost 0 bases and J lost 1; bases outside the gene matches: 6. This CDR3 has 15 amino acids. Germline CDR1 and CDR2: SQVTM and ANQGSEA.

The rearrangement joins TRBV4-2 to TRBJ2-7; TRBD1 agrees at 8 bases. The V gene end was trimmed by 1 base and the J gene end by 7 bases; junction bases not matched to a gene: 9. CDR1 is LGHNA, CDR2 YNFKEQ, per germline. The CDR3 runs to 15 residues. The CDR3 DNA reads TGTGCCAGCAGCCAAGCCAGGGGGCATCTGGGGGAGCAGTACTTC. Translating gives CASSQARGHLGEQYF.

J is TRBJ2-7 and V is TRBV14; TRBD1 matches 7 bases. The V and J ends lost 1 base and 3 bases, in that order; junction bases with no gene match: 6. This CDR3 comprises 15 residues. From germline, CDR1 is SGHDN and CDR2 FVKESK. CDR3 bases: TGTGCCAGCAGCCAAGCGGGACAGACCTACTACGAGCAGTACTTC. This encodes CASSQAGQTYYEQYF. The full variable domain, in which reference TRBV14 and TRBJ2-7 provide the parts outside the CDR3, is EAGVTQFPSHSVIEKGQTVTLRCDPISGHDNLYWYRRVMGKEIKFLLHFVKESKQDESGMPNNRFLAERTGGTYSTLKVQPAELEDSGVYFCASSQAGQTYYEQYFGPGTRLTVT.

The chain carries TRBV29-1 and TRBJ2-5; 9 positions agree with TRBD2. Germline V gene data show CDR1 as SQVTM and CDR2 as ANQGSEA. V dropped 6 bases and J dropped 5; count of bases not matched to a gene: 19. There are 17 residues in the CDR3. In DNA form, the CDR3 reads TGCAGCGTGGCAAGCAGAGCGGGGGGCGGGTTTTCGGAGACCCAGTACTTC. It translates to CSVASRAGGGFSETQYF.

The chain is built from TRBV7-8 and TRBJ1-5, with D perhaps TRBD1 (6 bases). Trimming left V 5 bases short and J 3 bases short, with 11 bases between. The CDR3 is 14 residues long. The germline V gene has CDR1 SGHVS and CDR2 FQNEAQ. The CDR3 DNA reads as TGTGCCAGCAGCCCGACAGGAATCAATCAGCCCCAGCATTTT. This gives the protein CASSPTGINQPQHF.

The chain links TRBV5-5 to TRBJ1-1; TRBD1 matches 11 bases. In germline, CDR1 is SGHKS, CDR2 YYEKEE (reference sequence). With 3 bases clipped from V and 10 bases from J, the junction kept 14 bases outside the gene matches. The CDR3 loop spans 16 amino acids. This chain's CDR3 is CASSSETGTGGKGAFF. As DNA, the CDR3 is TGTGCCAGCAGCTCAGAAACCGGGACAGGGGGGAAAGGAGCTTTCTTT.

The J gene is TRBJ2-7, the V gene TRBV18; TRBD1 aligns across 10 bases. The CDR3 runs to 16 residues. Germline V gene lookup returns CDR1 KGHSH and CDR2 LQKENI. Germline trimming cut 0 bases from V and 3 bases from J; bases unmatched to any gene: 5. CDR3 in amino acids: CASSPPAGQGVYEQYF. CDR3 bases: TGTGCCAGCTCACCACCAGCCGGACAGGGGGTCTACGAGCAGTACTTC. The variable domain in full, completed from reference TRBV18 and TRBJ2-7, reads NAGVMQNPRHLVRRRGQEARLRCSPMKGHSHVYWYRQLPEEGLKFMVYLQKENIIDESGMPKERFSAEFPKEGPSILRIQQVVRGDSAAYFCASSPPAGQGVYEQYFGPGTRLTVT.

This chain connects TRBV7-9 to TRBJ2-2, with TRBD2 as a possible D gene (6 bases). CDR3 size: 14 residues. Germline V gene lookup returns CDR1 SEHNR and CDR2 FQNEAQ (reference sequence). V lost 6 bases to trimming and J lost 3 bases, with 11 bases between them. CDR3 bases: TGTGCCAGCAGTGGGGGAGGATACACCGGGGAGCTGTTTTTT. Residues: CASSGGGYTGELFF.

The CDR3 loop is CASSLVTSGTNSYNEQFF. DNA of the CDR3: TGCGCCAGCAGCTTGGTGACTAGCGGGACTAACTCCTACAATGAGCAGTTCTTC. V gene TRBV5-1 combines with J gene TRBJ2-1; 11 bases map to TRBD2. Per the germline V gene, CDR1 is SGHRS and CDR2 is YFSETQ. The V segment lost 0 bases and the J segment 0 bases; nucleotides outside the gene matches: 5. The CDR3 extends over 18 amino acids.

The rearrangement links TRBV6-6 to TRBJ2-1; maybe TRBD1 (5 bases). This CDR3 has 14 amino acids. CDR1 is MNHNY and CDR2 is SVGAGI in the germline V gene (reference sequence). Trimming took off 2 bases at V and 7 bases at J, with 12 bases between the two ends. CDR3 coding DNA: TGTGCCAGCAGTTACCAGGGTTTAAGGAATGAGCAGTTCTTC. Encoded protein: CASSYQGLRNEQFF.

This chain links TRBV28 with TRBJ2-1; 7 bases align to TRBD2. CDR1 MDHEN and CDR2 SYDVKM come from the germline V gene. The CDR3 contains 15 residues. With 7 bases clipped from V and 2 bases from J, the junction kept 8 bases outside the gene matches. For the CDR3, the DNA is TGTGCCAGCATCCAAGCGGGGTCAACCTACAATGAGCAGTTCTTC. As protein: CASIQAGSTYNEQFF.

The chain is built from TRBV7-9 and TRBJ2-3; D ambiguous. Trimming took 0 bases from V and 2 from J, leaving 3 bases between them. CDR1 SEHNR and CDR2 FQNEAQ come from the germline V gene (reference sequence). CDR3 length equals 13 residues. The DNA of the CDR3 is TGTGCCAGCAGCTTAGCCTACACAGATACGCAGTATTTT. Translated: CASSLAYTDTQYF.

The rearrangement uses TRBV7-9 and TRBJ1-3; no firm D call. V was cut by 3 bases and J by 0 bases, with 6 bases left in between. Germline V lookup: CDR1 SEHNR, CDR2 FQNEAQ (reference sequence). This CDR3 comprises 14 residues. CDR3 sequence: CASSLADSGNTIYF. The CDR3 DNA sequence: TGTGCCAGCAGCTTGGCGGACTCTGGAAACACCATATATTTT.

The V call is TRBV7-9, the J call TRBJ2-7, with TRBD1 matching over 7 bases. This CDR3 comprises 12 residues. J was trimmed by 6 bases and V by 5 bases; bases with no gene match: 4. Germline loops: CDR1 SEHNR, CDR2 FQNEAQ (reference sequence). The DNA for the CDR3 is TGTGCCAGCAGCCCACAGGGGCTCGAGCAGTACTTC. It translates to CASSPQGLEQYF.